The 18 T cell receptor beta chains below were found in one sample sequenced in a study of blood T cell repertoires in COVID-19. Clones were sequenced by immunoSEQ multiplex PCR, and TCRdb holds only the in-frame ones, with some missing. The sample yields approximately 390,000 clones, around 90% seen once. Sequenced input: PBMCs or T cells enriched from blood (not recorded which). Receptors were obtained from a woman between 35 and 50 years old with acute COVID-19.

The chain joins TRBV11-2 to TRBJ2-1; perhaps TRBD1 as D (6 bases). V was cut by 4 bases and J by 6 bases, with 22 bases left in between. This CDR3 contains 17 residues. Germline-derived CDR1 and CDR2 are SGHAT and FQNNGV. In nucleotides, the CDR3 is TGTGCCAGCAGCTCTATCTGGGGCAGGGGAATCGGCAATGAGCAGTTCTTC. It encodes CASSSIWGRGIGNEQFF.

In its sample, this clone was seen once. The genes are TRBV18 and TRBJ2-6; D is possibly TRBD2 (6 bases). V gave up 4 bases and J gave up 0 bases, with 19 bases separating them. The CDR3 length is 19 residues. Germline V lookup: CDR1 KGHSH, CDR2 LQKENI. The CDR3 DNA reads as TGTGCCAGCTCACGCAACCGGGACTTGTATTACTCTGGGGCCAACGTCCTGACTTTC. Amino acids: CASSRNRDLYYSGANVLTF.

This clone came up once. The J gene is TRBJ1-2, the V gene TRBV19; D is undetermined. CDR1 and CDR2 from the germline V gene are LNHDA and SQIVND (reference sequence). The CDR3 contains 15 residues. Trimming took 3 bases from V and 5 from J, leaving 16 bases between them. CDR3 in amino acids: CASSIDSAVVYGYTF. DNA of the CDR3: TGTGCCAGTAGTATTGATTCGGCGGTAGTATATGGCTACACCTTC.

The genes are TRBV9 and TRBJ1-6; D may be TRBD1 (6 bases). This CDR3 is built from 15 residues. Germline-derived CDR1 and CDR2 are SGDLS and YYNGEE. V dropped 0 bases and J dropped 6 bases, with 10 bases sitting between them. The CDR3 protein is CASSVDGQSNSPLHF. In nucleotides, the CDR3 is TGTGCCAGCAGCGTAGACGGACAGAGTAATTCACCCCTCCACTTT.

V gene TRBV10-3 combines with J gene TRBJ2-3, with TRBD1 identical over 9 bases. Germline-derived CDR1 and CDR2 are ENHRY and SYGVKD. J gave up 8 bases and V 9 bases, and 12 bases lay outside the gene matches. There are 14 residues in the CDR3. CDR3 residues: CAIGVGTGSPTQYF. Written as DNA, the CDR3 is TGTGCCATAGGGGTCGGGACAGGGTCGCCTACGCAGTATTTT.

This chain connects TRBV25-1 to TRBJ1-3, with a tentative D call TRBD1 (6 bases). The V and J ends lost 2 bases and 6 bases respectively, with 14 bases between them. Germline-derived CDR1 and CDR2 are MGHDK and SYGVNS. This CDR3 is built from 15 residues. CDR3 nucleotides: TGTGCCAGCAGTGAAAGGGGAACAGGGTCAAACACCATATATTTT. It codes for CASSERGTGSNTIYF.

This clone was observed a handful of times. The chain recombines TRBV13 with TRBJ1-1; 10 positions match TRBD1. The V segment lost 3 bases and the J segment 5 bases; nucleotides outside the gene matches: 6. The CDR3 extends over 15 amino acids. The V gene's germline CDR1 is PRHDT and CDR2 FYEKMQ (reference sequence). The CDR3 spells CASSLGQGRGTEAFF. DNA for the CDR3: TGTGCCAGCAGCTTGGGACAGGGGAGGGGGACTGAAGCTTTCTTT.

V and J are TRBV6-5 and TRBJ2-7; 9 nucleotides align to TRBD1. This CDR3 has 14 residues. The V and J ends lost 10 bases and 0 bases, in that order; junction bases with no gene match: 7. Germline-derived CDR1 and CDR2 are MNHEY and SVGAGI. CDR3 residues: CATKGQGSSYEQYF. The DNA of the CDR3 is TGTGCCACCAAGGGACAGGGCTCCTCCTACGAGCAGTACTTC.

The chain joins TRBV7-9 to TRBJ2-2; maybe TRBD2 (7 bases). Germline V lookup: CDR1 SEHNR, CDR2 FQNEAQ (reference sequence). With 7 bases removed from V and 1 base from J, the gap between germline ends came to 16 bases. The CDR3 extends over 16 amino acids. In DNA form, the CDR3 reads TGTGCCAGCACCCCTTGGGGGGGGCAGAACACCGGGGAGCTGTTTTTT. Translated, it gives CASTPWGGQNTGELFF.

This chain uses TRBV3-1 (or the pseudogene TRBV3-2) with TRBJ2-1, with 8 positions matching TRBD1. Looked up from germline, CDR1 is LGHDT and CDR2 is YNNKEL (reference sequence). The CDR3 totals 15 residues. J lost 4 bases, V lost 4 bases, and 6 bases had no gene match. CDR3 sequence: CASSPKGTGYNEQFF. CDR3 in DNA: TGTGCCAGCAGCCCTAAGGGGACAGGTTACAATGAGCAGTTCTTC.

The V gene is TRBV24-1, the J gene TRBJ1-1, with TRBD1 matching over 7 bases. CDR1 and CDR2 (germline): KGHDR, SFDVKD. The junction had 10 bases not matched to a gene; V was cut back by 7 bases and J by 3 bases. The CDR3 spans 15 residues. The CDR3 coding sequence is TGTGCCACCAGGAAAACAGGGGAGCGGCACACTGAAGCTTTCTTT. It encodes CATRKTGERHTEAFF.

The gene calls are TRBV29-1 and TRBJ2-1; the match to TRBD1 covers 8 bases. The germline V gene encodes CDR1 SQVTM and CDR2 ANQGSEA. The CDR3 totals 13 residues. V dropped 6 bases and J dropped 2; count of bases not matched to a gene: 3. CDR3 in DNA: TGCAGCGTGACGGGACAGGCCTACAATGAGCAGTTCTTC. Residues: CSVTGQAYNEQFF.

The rearrangement uses TRBV27 and TRBJ2-7, with TRBD1 identical over 8 bases. The ends lost 4 bases at V and 6 bases at J; junction bases unmatched: 8. CDR3 length: 14 residues. In germline, CDR1 is MNHEY, CDR2 SMNVEV (reference sequence). CDR3: CASSSLGTGFEQYF. The DNA for the CDR3 is TGTGCCAGCAGTTCCCTCGGGACAGGATTCGAGCAGTACTTC.

The rearrangement joins TRBV20-1 to TRBJ2-3, with D maybe TRBD1 (5 bases). From germline, CDR1 is DFQATT and CDR2 SNEGSKA (reference sequence). Trimming took off 3 bases at V and 2 bases at J, with 12 bases between the two ends. The CDR3 runs 14 residues. The chain's CDR3 is CSASVGEHTDTQYF. The DNA of the CDR3 is TGCAGTGCTAGTGTAGGGGAACACACAGATACGCAGTATTTT.

On this clone: Additional DNA sequences in this sample encode the identical CDR3. The rearrangement joins TRBV18 to TRBJ2-7; 9 nucleotides agree with TRBD1. The J segment lost 4 bases and the V segment lost 3 bases, leaving 1 base of the junction unmatched. Germline V CDR1 and CDR2: KGHSH, LQKENI. CDR3 length: 13 amino acids. CDR3 in amino acids: CASSPGTGYEQYF. For the CDR3, the DNA is TGTGCCAGCTCACCCGGGACAGGGTACGAGCAGTACTTC.

This sequence joins TRBV2 and TRBJ1-4; D possibly corresponds to TRBD1 (6 bases). The CDR3 loop spans 15 amino acids. The V gene's germline CDR1 is SNHLY and CDR2 FYNNEI. The V gene lost 5 bases and the J gene lost 2 bases, with 12 bases spanning the gap. CDR3 nucleotides: TGTGCCAGCAGTTGGGAACAGGGTACTAATGAAAAACTGTTTTTT. Amino acid sequence: CASSWEQGTNEKLFF.

This CDR3 reads CASSLVQGYEQYF. The CDR3 DNA reads TGTGCCAGCAGTTTAGTACAGGGCTACGAGCAGTACTTC. This chain uses TRBV27 with TRBJ2-7; TRBD1 is a possible D gene (6 bases). CDR1 and CDR2 (germline): MNHEY, SMNVEV (reference sequence). CDR3 size: 13 residues. V shed 2 bases and J shed 3 bases, with 8 bases lying between them.

The chain carries TRBV30 and TRBJ2-3, with D perhaps matching TRBD1 (6 bases). Germline V gene data show CDR1 as GTSNPN and CDR2 as SVGIG (reference sequence). The CDR3 consists of 13 residues. V lost 5 bases and J 1 base, leaving 10 bases between the germline ends. CDR3 sequence reads: CAWLRQGTDTQYF. CDR3 nucleotides: TGTGCCTGGTTACGACAGGGCACAGATACGCAGTATTTT.